This entry lists 23 T cell receptor beta chains sequenced from one sample in a study of blood T cell repertoires in COVID-19. The repertoire was sequenced with immunoSEQ multiplex PCR; TCRdb's copy has only in-frame clones and lacks some. The repertoire holds roughly 160,000 clones, with 82% as singletons. The sample was peripheral blood. The receptor source for this set is an elderly woman with active or convalescent COVID-19.

CDR3 coding DNA: TGCGCCAGCAGCTTGACAGCGGGAGTCAATGAGCAGTTCTTC. Protein: CASSLTAGVNEQFF. The V gene is TRBV5-1, the J gene TRBJ2-1; 8 bases are shared with TRBD2. The CDR3 totals 14 residues. The V gene end was trimmed by 1 base and the J gene end by 6 bases; junction bases not matched to a gene: 3. CDR1 is SGHRS, CDR2 YFSETQ, per germline.

The genes are TRBV5-1 and TRBJ2-3; 13 positions agree with TRBD2. CDR3 length equals 16 residues. The germline V gene encodes CDR1 SGHRS and CDR2 YFSETQ. After removal of 0 bases from V and 7 bases from J, the junction contained 5 bases not matched to a gene. The CDR3 region has the DNA TGCGCCAGCAGCTTGGGACTAGCGGGAGGACCGAATACGCAGTATTTT. This translates into CASSLGLAGGPNTQYF.

The rearrangement links TRBV5-1 to TRBJ1-2; 8 nucleotides agree with TRBD1. V lost 4 bases to trimming and J lost 3 bases; unmatched junction nucleotides: 8. Germline lookup yields CDR1 SGHRS and CDR2 YFSETQ. The CDR3 length is 15 residues. The CDR3 spells CASSPRPGGDYGYTF. CDR3 in DNA: TGCGCCAGCAGCCCCAGACCAGGGGGCGACTATGGCTACACCTTC. The full variable domain, completed using reference TRBV5-1 and TRBJ1-2, is KAGVTQTPRYLIKTRGQQVTLSCSPISGHRSVSWYQQTPGQGLQFLFEYFSETQRNKGNFPGRFSGRQFSNSRSEMNVSTLELGDSALYLCASSPRPGGDYGYTFGSGTRLTVV.

This clone was seen only once. The chain recombines TRBV18 with TRBJ2-4; TRBD2 aligns across 10 bases. J was trimmed by 8 bases and V by 2 bases; bases with no gene match: 9. The CDR3 is 16 residues long. CDR1 is KGHSH, CDR2 LQKENI, per germline. The CDR3 reads CASSPAAGGTGDIQYF. The CDR3 nucleotides are TGTGCCAGCTCACCAGCAGCGGGGGGGACCGGAGACATTCAGTACTTC.

The V call is TRBV5-1, the J call TRBJ2-1; the match to TRBD2 covers 8 bases. The CDR3 loop spans 15 amino acids. J lost 9 bases, V lost 2 bases, and 10 bases had no gene match. CDR1 SGHRS and CDR2 YFSETQ come from the germline V gene. In DNA form, the CDR3 reads TGCGCCAGCAGCTTTGGAAGCGGGAGTGGTAGTGAGCAGTTCTTC. Residues: CASSFGSGSGSEQFF.

This clone showed up just once. This sequence joins TRBV10-1 and TRBJ1-2; 7 nucleotides line up with TRBD1. The CDR3 covers 13 residues. CDR1 is WNHNN, CDR2 SYGVQD, per germline (reference sequence). V shed 7 bases, J shed 2 bases, and the junction held 4 bases outside the gene matches. CDR3 in amino acids: CASNPGGNYGYTF. The CDR3 DNA sequence: TGCGCCAGCAACCCAGGGGGAAACTATGGCTACACCTTC.

DNA of the CDR3: TGTGCTAGTGGTTCAGGGGTAGAGGATCAGCCCCAGCATTTT. The encoded protein is CASGSGVEDQPQHF. The chain carries TRBV12-5 and TRBJ1-5; TRBD1 is a possible D gene (6 bases). This CDR3 has 14 amino acids. The V gene's germline CDR1 is LGHNT and CDR2 FRNRAP. The V end was cut by 4 bases, the J end by 5 bases, with 12 bases between.

The genes are TRBV28 and TRBJ1-5; D is possibly TRBD1 (6 bases). With 1 base removed from V and 5 bases from J, the gap between germline ends came to 18 bases. The CDR3 runs to 17 residues. Germline CDR1 MDHEN, CDR2 SYDVKM. The CDR3 is CASSLYSPGVTYQPQHF. The CDR3 DNA is TGTGCCAGCAGTTTATATAGTCCAGGGGTGACCTATCAGCCCCAGCATTTT.

The chain has TRBV4-2 and TRBJ1-4; D is uncertain. Germline CDR1 and CDR2: LGHNA and YNFKEQ. The CDR3 length is 15 residues. V was cut by 0 bases and J by 4 bases, with 9 bases left in between. CDR3 DNA sequence: TGTGCCAGCAGCCAAGATTGGGAGGTTAATGAAAAACTGTTTTTT. This codes for CASSQDWEVNEKLFF.

The chain employs TRBV7-9 and TRBJ2-1, with TRBD1 identical over 7 bases. Germline trimming cut 5 bases from V and 7 bases from J; bases unmatched to any gene: 8. The CDR3 length is 14 residues. Germline V CDR1 and CDR2: SEHNR, FQNEAQ (reference sequence). CDR3 nucleotides: TGTGCCAGCAGCCAACGACAGGGTCCGAATGAGCAGTTCTTC. Amino acids: CASSQRQGPNEQFF.

This sequence joins TRBV9 and TRBJ2-3, with a possible D match to TRBD2 (6 bases). Trimming cost V 4 bases and J 6 bases, with 21 bases left between them. The germline gives CDR1 SGDLS, CDR2 YYNGEE. The CDR3 totals 16 residues. The CDR3 region is CASSPMGGTLGDTQYF. The CDR3 coding sequence is TGTGCCAGCAGCCCGATGGGAGGCACACTTGGGGATACGCAGTATTTT.

V is TRBV2 and J is TRBJ2-7; tentative D call: TRBD1 (5 bases). The germline V gene encodes CDR1 SNHLY and CDR2 FYNNEI. V lost 6 bases and J lost 2, with 8 bases in between. This CDR3 has 12 amino acids. The CDR3 spells CASSLQAYEQYF. In nucleotides, the CDR3 is TGTGCCAGCAGCCTACAGGCCTACGAGCAGTACTTC.

V is TRBV28 and J is TRBJ2-7; the D gene is possibly TRBD1 (6 bases). Germline V gene lookup returns CDR1 MDHEN and CDR2 SYDVKM. This CDR3 has 14 residues. Between the trimmed V and J ends, which lost 7 bases and 6 bases, there was a span of 19 bases. CDR3 loop: CASTLGRIRGEQYF. The CDR3, as DNA: TGTGCCAGCACCTTGGGCAGAATCAGGGGCGAGCAGTACTTC.

CDR3 loop: CASSQAGGYNEQFF. CDR3 DNA sequence: TGCGCCAGCAGCCAGGCGGGAGGCTACAATGAGCAGTTCTTC. The chain combines TRBV4-1 with TRBJ2-1; TRBD2 matches 8 bases. V lost 3 bases to trimming and J lost 3 bases; unmatched junction nucleotides: 1. This CDR3 region has 14 residues. Germline CDR1 MGHRA, CDR2 YSYEKL.

The gene calls are TRBV24-1 and TRBJ1-2, with 8 nucleotides matching TRBD1. With 6 bases clipped from V and 8 bases from J, the junction kept 4 bases outside the gene matches. Germline CDR1 reads KGHDR; CDR2 reads SFDVKD. The CDR3 is made up of 12 amino acids. The CDR3 loop reads CATSQGAFGYTF. The CDR3 bases are TGTGCCACCAGTCAGGGGGCCTTCGGCTACACCTTC.

This clone was observed a few times. The rearrangement links TRBV10-1 to TRBJ2-3; possible D gene TRBD2, 6 bases. The CDR3 extends over 14 amino acids. V was clipped by 4 bases and J by 6 bases, with 14 bases between them. The germline gives CDR1 WNHNN, CDR2 SYGVQD (reference sequence). In DNA form, the CDR3 reads TGCGCCAGCAGTGGTCGGCGGGGAGAGGATACGCAGTATTTT. Translated: CASSGRRGEDTQYF.

The V call is TRBV5-1, the J call TRBJ2-5, with TRBD2 matching over 7 bases. Trimming at V came to 3 bases and at J to 5 bases, leaving 7 bases not matched to a gene. The germline V gene has CDR1 SGHRS and CDR2 YFSETQ. CDR3 size: 14 residues. DNA of the CDR3: TGCGCCAGCAGCTATTTGGGGGGGAGCGAGACCCAGTACTTC. This codes for CASSYLGGSETQYF.

V usage is TRBV9 and J usage is TRBJ2-1; D possibly corresponds to TRBD1 (6 bases). CDR1 SGDLS and CDR2 YYNGEE come from the germline V gene. The CDR3 contains 15 residues. V lost 0 bases and J lost 2, with 9 bases in between. CDR3 sequence: CASSVDRATYNEQFF. In nucleotides, the CDR3 is TGTGCCAGCAGCGTAGACAGGGCGACCTACAATGAGCAGTTCTTC.

V and J are TRBV5-1 and TRBJ2-3; TRBD2 matches 7 bases. The V gene's germline CDR1 is SGHRS and CDR2 YFSETQ. V shed 4 bases, J shed 8 bases, and the junction held 22 bases outside the gene matches. This CDR3 spans 18 amino acids. The CDR3 region has the DNA TGCGCCAGCAGCCCCTTCCCGGTTAGAAGCGGGATGGCAGCTACGCAGTATTTT. Protein: CASSPFPVRSGMAATQYF.

This clone was observed a single time. The chain links TRBV5-1 to TRBJ2-3; 7 bases line up with TRBD2. CDR3 length equals 15 residues. Germline assignment: CDR1 SGHRS and CDR2 YFSETQ. Trimming at V came to 4 bases and at J to 5 bases, leaving 10 bases not matched to a gene. CDR3 amino acids: CASSVNGLGVDTQYF. In nucleotides, the CDR3 is TGCGCCAGCAGCGTCAATGGACTAGGTGTAGATACGCAGTATTTT.

The gene calls are TRBV18 and TRBJ2-6; 9 bases map to TRBD2. Trimming at V came to 5 bases and at J to 2 bases, leaving 7 bases not matched to a gene. CDR1 and CDR2 from the germline V gene are KGHSH and LQKENI. There are 17 residues in the CDR3. The CDR3 sequence: CASSTLAGVPGANVLTF. The CDR3, as DNA: TGTGCCAGCTCAACATTAGCGGGAGTCCCTGGGGCCAACGTCCTGACTTTC.

This chain links TRBV27 with TRBJ2-1, with D tentatively TRBD1 (7 bases). Between the trimmed V and J ends, which lost 4 bases and 0 bases, there was a span of 13 bases. The germline gives CDR1 MNHEY, CDR2 SMNVEV (reference sequence). The length of the CDR3 is 16 residues. Here the CDR3 reads CASSSAGQSSYNEQFF. As DNA, the CDR3 is TGTGCCAGCAGTTCTGCGGGACAGAGCTCCTACAATGAGCAGTTCTTC.

This clone is a singleton in its sample. The chain carries TRBV10-3 and TRBJ2-3, with a weak D call TRBD2 (6 bases). The CDR3 sequence is 15 residues long. V shed 3 bases and J shed 2 bases, with 12 bases lying between them. Germline CDR1 and CDR2: ENHRY and SYGVKD. For the CDR3, the DNA is TGTGCCATCAGTGACCCGGGGGAGGTCACAGATACGCAGTATTTT. As protein: CAISDPGEVTDTQYF.